This T cell receptor beta chain was retrieved from a study of technical replicates of blood from a handful of donors. Produced via immunoSEQ multiplex PCR; TCRdb's table is partial and in-frame only. Of 50,000 to 70,000 clones in the sample, 70% to 90% were seen once. Trimming cost V 0 bases and J 0 bases, with 10 bases left between them. This CDR3 has 16 residues. CDR1 and CDR2 from the germline V gene are SGDLS and YYNGEE. The sample was PBMCs. This sequence was found in a human donor in good health. Some clones in this sample may be carry-over from other donors' samples. The J gene is TRBJ2-1, the V gene TRBV9; D may be TRBD2 (5 bases). In DNA form, the CDR3 reads TGTGCCAGCAGCGTAGAGAGGGCTAGCTCCTACAATGAGCAGTTCTTC. As protein: CASSVERASSYNEQFF. The full variable domain, its missing parts supplied by reference TRBV9 and TRBJ2-1, is DSGVTQTPKHLITATGQRVTLRCSPRSGDLSVYWYQQSLDQGLQFLIQYYNGEERAKGNILERFSAQQFPDLHSELNLSSLELGDSALYFCASSVERASSYNEQFFGPGTRLTVL.